The clone carrying this T cell receptor beta chain has a count of ten or more. Its antigen is still unknown. This entry belongs to a study of metastatic and nonmetastatic thyroid tumors. Study-level information: Samples came from malignant and benign thyroid patients, and repertoires were compared across blood and tumor or nodule tissue.

Germline loops: CDR1 LGHDT, CDR2 YNNKEL (reference sequence). Trimming left V 9 bases short and J 6 bases short, with 20 bases between. The length of the CDR3 is 14 residues. Each patient came to thyroid surgery without any prior treatment (of any kind). Original handling: Clinicopathological groups supplied CDR3 differences that were used to build a distant-metastasis classifier for papillary thyroid cancer. TCRdb re-called clones from the PCR reads using MiXCR. None of the V and J calls come from the authors' own analysis; TCRdb made them. The sample shows 3,000 to 5,000 clones, under 25% of them seen only once. Notes on the study in general: Reportedly, malignant thyroid tumors had significantly higher TCR beta diversity than benign nodules, in blood and tumor.

The chain employs TRBV3-1 and TRBJ1-2; D possibly corresponds to TRBD1 (5 bases). The specimen sequenced was tumor tissue. The origin of this receptor is a male donor with papillary thyroid cancer or a benign thyroid nodule (not recorded which). Some clones in this sample may be carry-over from other donors' samples. This CDR3 is CASGNSGTWDGYTF. The CDR3, as DNA: TGTGCCAGTGGGAACTCCGGGACTTGGGATGGCTACACCTTC.